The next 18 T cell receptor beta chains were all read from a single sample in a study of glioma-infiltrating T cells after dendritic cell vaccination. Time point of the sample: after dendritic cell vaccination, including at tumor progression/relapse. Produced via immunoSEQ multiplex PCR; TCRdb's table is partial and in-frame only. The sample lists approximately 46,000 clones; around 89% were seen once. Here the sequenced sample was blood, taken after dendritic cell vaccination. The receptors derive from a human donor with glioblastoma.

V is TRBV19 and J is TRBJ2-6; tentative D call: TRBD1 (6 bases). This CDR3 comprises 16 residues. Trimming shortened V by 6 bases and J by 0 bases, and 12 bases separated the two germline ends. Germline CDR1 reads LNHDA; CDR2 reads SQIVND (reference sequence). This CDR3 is CASRTGKHSGANVLTF. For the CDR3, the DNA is TGTGCCAGTAGGACAGGCAAACACTCTGGGGCCAACGTCCTGACTTTC.

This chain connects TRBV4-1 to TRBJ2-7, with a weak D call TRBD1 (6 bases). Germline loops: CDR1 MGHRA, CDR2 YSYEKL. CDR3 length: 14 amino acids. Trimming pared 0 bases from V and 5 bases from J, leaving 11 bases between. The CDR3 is CASSQDVRGHEQYF. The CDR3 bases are TGCGCCAGCAGCCAAGACGTCAGGGGTCACGAGCAGTACTTC.

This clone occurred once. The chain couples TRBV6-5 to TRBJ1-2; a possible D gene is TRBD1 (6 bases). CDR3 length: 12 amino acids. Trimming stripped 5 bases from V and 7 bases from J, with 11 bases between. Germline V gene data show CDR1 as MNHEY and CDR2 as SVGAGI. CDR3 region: CASSNDRSGYTF. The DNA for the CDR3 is TGTGCCAGCAGTAACGACAGGTCTGGCTACACCTTC.

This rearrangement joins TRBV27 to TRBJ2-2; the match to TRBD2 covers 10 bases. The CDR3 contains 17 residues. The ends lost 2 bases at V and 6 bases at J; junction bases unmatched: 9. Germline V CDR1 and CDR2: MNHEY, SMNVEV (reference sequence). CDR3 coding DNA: TGTGCCAGCAGTTTAGTAGCGGGAGGCCCTGGGGCCGGGGAGCTGTTTTTT. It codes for CASSLVAGGPGAGELFF.

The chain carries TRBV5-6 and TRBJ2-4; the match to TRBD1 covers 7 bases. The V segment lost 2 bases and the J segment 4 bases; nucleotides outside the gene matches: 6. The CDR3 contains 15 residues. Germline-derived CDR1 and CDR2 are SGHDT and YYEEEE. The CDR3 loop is CASSFRGQGKNIQYF. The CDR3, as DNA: TGTGCCAGCAGCTTTAGGGGGCAAGGGAAAAACATTCAGTACTTC.

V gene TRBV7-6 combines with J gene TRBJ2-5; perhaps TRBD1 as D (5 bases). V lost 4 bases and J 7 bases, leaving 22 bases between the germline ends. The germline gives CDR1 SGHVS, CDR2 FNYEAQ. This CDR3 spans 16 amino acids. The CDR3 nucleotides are TGTGCCAGCAGCTCGCACCCCGGACACATCCCTGGGACCCAGTACTTC. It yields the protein CASSSHPGHIPGTQYF.

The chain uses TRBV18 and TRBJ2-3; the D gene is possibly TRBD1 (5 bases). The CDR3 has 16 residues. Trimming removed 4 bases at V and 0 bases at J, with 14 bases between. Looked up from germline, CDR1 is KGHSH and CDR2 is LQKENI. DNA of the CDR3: TGTGCCAGCTCACAGGGTCAGGGCTTCAGCACAGATACGCAGTATTTT. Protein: CASSQGQGFSTDTQYF.

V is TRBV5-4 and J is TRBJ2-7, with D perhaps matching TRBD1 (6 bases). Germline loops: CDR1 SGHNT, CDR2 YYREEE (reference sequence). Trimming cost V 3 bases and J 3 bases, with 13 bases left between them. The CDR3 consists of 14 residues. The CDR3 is CASSSTRGNYEQYF. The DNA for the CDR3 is TGTGCCAGCAGCTCCACTAGGGGGAACTACGAGCAGTACTTC.

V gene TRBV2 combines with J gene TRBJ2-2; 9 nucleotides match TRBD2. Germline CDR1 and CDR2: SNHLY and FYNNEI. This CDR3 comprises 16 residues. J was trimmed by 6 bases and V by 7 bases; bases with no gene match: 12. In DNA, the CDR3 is TGTGCCAGCAACACCCCCGGGACTAGCCTCGCCGGGGAGCTGTTTTTT. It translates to CASNTPGTSLAGELFF.

As DNA, the CDR3 is TGTGCCTGGGCGCAAAGCGTAGGACAGGGGGTCTACGAGCAGTACTTC. Protein: CAWAQSVGQGVYEQYF. The rearrangement links TRBV30 to TRBJ2-7; 10 nucleotides align to TRBD1. CDR3 length equals 16 residues. V shed 5 bases, J shed 3 bases, and the junction held 13 bases outside the gene matches. The germline V gene has CDR1 GTSNPN and CDR2 SVGIG (reference sequence).

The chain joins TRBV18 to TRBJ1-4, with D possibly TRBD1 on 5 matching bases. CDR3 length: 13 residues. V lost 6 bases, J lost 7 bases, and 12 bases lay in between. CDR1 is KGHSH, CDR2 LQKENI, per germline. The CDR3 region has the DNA TGTGCCAGCTCCCCAGGGACTCGTGAAAAACTGTTTTTT. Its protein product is CASSPGTREKLFF.

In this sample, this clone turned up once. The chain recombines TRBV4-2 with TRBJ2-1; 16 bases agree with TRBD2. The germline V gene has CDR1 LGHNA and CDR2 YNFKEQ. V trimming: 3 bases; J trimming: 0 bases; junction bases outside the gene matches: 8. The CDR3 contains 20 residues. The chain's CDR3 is CASSHAGTSGRGSSYNEQFF. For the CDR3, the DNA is TGTGCCAGCAGCCATGCCGGGACTAGCGGGAGGGGGAGCTCCTACAATGAGCAGTTCTTC.

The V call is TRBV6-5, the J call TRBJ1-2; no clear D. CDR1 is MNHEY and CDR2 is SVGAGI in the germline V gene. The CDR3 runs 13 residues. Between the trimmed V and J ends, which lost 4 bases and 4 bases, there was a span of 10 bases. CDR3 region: CASSFRGFYGYTF. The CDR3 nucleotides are TGTGCCAGCAGTTTTCGGGGTTTCTATGGCTACACCTTC.

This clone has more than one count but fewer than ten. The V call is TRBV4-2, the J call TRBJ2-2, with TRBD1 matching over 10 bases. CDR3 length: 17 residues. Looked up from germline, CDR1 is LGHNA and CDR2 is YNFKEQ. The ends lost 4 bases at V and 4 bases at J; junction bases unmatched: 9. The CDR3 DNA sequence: TGTGCCAGCAGCCCCCATGACAGGGGGCAGGGCACCGGGGAGCTGTTTTTT. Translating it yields CASSPHDRGQGTGELFF.

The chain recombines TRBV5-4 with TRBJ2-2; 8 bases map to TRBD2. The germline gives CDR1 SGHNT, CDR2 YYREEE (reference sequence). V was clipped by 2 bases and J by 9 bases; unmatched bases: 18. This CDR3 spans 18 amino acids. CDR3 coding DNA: TGTGCCAGCAGCTTTCGGACTAGCAATACTCAGCTGCTGAGGGAGCTGTTTTTT. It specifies CASSFRTSNTQLLRELFF.

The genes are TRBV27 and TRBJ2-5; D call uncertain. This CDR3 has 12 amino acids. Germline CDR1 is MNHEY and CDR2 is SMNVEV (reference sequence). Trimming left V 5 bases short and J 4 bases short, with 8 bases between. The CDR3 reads CASSPSGETQYF. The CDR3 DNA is TGTGCCAGCAGTCCCTCGGGAGAGACCCAGTACTTC.

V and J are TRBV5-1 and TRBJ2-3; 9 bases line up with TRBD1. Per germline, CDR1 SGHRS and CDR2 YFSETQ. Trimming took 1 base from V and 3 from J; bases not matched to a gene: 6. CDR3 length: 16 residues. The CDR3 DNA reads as TGCGCCAGCAGCTTGTATCGGACAGGGGTGACAGATACGCAGTATTTT. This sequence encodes CASSLYRTGVTDTQYF.

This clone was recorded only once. CDR3 DNA: TGTGCCATCAAAGGACTAGCGGGAGGTGGGGCGAACACCGGGGAGCTGTTTTTT. The encoded protein is CAIKGLAGGGANTGELFF. V is TRBV10-3 and J is TRBJ2-2, with 14 nucleotides matching TRBD2. Trimming at V came to 7 bases and at J to 0 bases, leaving 7 bases not matched to a gene. Germline CDR1 is ENHRY and CDR2 is SYGVKD. The CDR3 is made up of 18 amino acids.